Below, 30 T cell receptor beta chains from the same sample are listed, as sequenced in a study of T cell repertoires in cytomegalovirus infection. TCRdb re-called the reads through MiXCR, storing one row per CDR3 protein. The sample lists roughly 600,000 distinct CDR3 sequences, 24% seen once, with 7.5% to 9% in the top ten. Sequencing was carried out using CD8+ T cells from PBMCs. These receptors all stem from a human donor in good health (CMV status not recorded). Some clones in this sample may be carry-over from other donors' samples.

This clonotype came up a few times. The chain is built from TRBV5-4 and TRBJ1-5; TRBD1 aligns across 7 bases. V was pared by 4 bases and J by 1 base, with 5 bases of the junction left unmatched. This CDR3 spans 15 amino acids. Germline V lookup: CDR1 SGHNT, CDR2 YYREEE (reference sequence). The CDR3 region has the DNA TGTGCCAGCAGCCCGGACAGGACAAGCAATCAGCCCCAGCATTTT. Amino acids: CASSPDRTSNQPQHF.

CDR3 region: CASSVASWATGANVLTF. The DNA for the CDR3 is TGTGCCAGCAGCGTAGCCTCTTGGGCGACGGGGGCCAACGTCCTGACTTTC. The gene calls are TRBV9 and TRBJ2-6; unclear D gene. Germline CDR1 and CDR2: SGDLS and YYNGEE. The CDR3 totals 17 residues. V shed 0 bases and J shed 4 bases, with 14 bases lying between them.

The sample holds a few counts of this clonotype. The V call is TRBV10-3, the J call TRBJ1-4, with D perhaps matching TRBD1 (5 bases). Looked up from germline, CDR1 is ENHRY and CDR2 is SYGVKD. The CDR3 extends over 15 amino acids. V lost 0 bases and J 3 bases, leaving 8 bases between the germline ends. In DNA form, the CDR3 reads TGTGCCATCAGTGAGTCCGGAGGGGCTAATGAAAAACTGTTTTTT. This sequence encodes CAISESGGANEKLFF.

This clonotype showed up just a few times. This chain uses TRBV2 with TRBJ2-5; D is unresolved. The germline gives CDR1 SNHLY, CDR2 FYNNEI. CDR3 length: 13 amino acids. Trimming cost V 0 bases and J 4 bases, with 6 bases left between them. Here the CDR3 DNA reads TGTGCCAGCAGTGAAGCGGACCCAGAGACCCAGTACTTC. The encoded protein is CASSEADPETQYF.

This clonotype was seen at least ten times. Here the CDR3 reads CASRPGLFQETQYF. CDR3 nucleotide sequence: TGTGCCAGCAGGCCGGGACTTTTTCAAGAGACCCAGTACTTC. This chain connects TRBV6-2 or TRBV6-3 to TRBJ2-5; D may be TRBD2 (6 bases). The CDR3 sequence is 14 residues long. Germline CDR1 MNHEY, CDR2 SVGEGT. Trimming shortened V by 6 bases and J by 2 bases, and 13 bases separated the two germline ends.

Only a few counts were recorded for this clonotype. The chain carries TRBV20-1 and TRBJ1-1, with D possibly matching TRBD1 (6 bases). The CDR3 sequence is 13 residues long. Germline V CDR1 and CDR2: DFQATT, SNEGSKA (reference sequence). DNA for the CDR3: TGCAGCCCTAAAGGGGGAGGGAACACTGAAGCTTTCTTT. It translates to CSPKGGGNTEAFF.

This rearrangement joins TRBV20-1 to TRBJ2-5; a weak D match, TRBD1 (6 bases). The V gene's germline CDR1 is DFQATT and CDR2 SNEGSKA (reference sequence). This CDR3 contains 10 residues. Trimming cost V 5 bases and J 9 bases, with 10 bases left between them. The CDR3 protein is CSAVQGPQYF. DNA of the CDR3: TGCAGTGCTGTACAGGGCCCCCAGTACTTC.

This clonotype was counted at least ten times. This rearrangement joins TRBV6-2 or TRBV6-3 to TRBJ2-6, with D perhaps TRBD1 (5 bases). Germline V lookup: CDR1 MNHEY, CDR2 SVGEGT. Between the trimmed V and J ends, which lost 4 bases and 4 bases, there was a span of 17 bases. This CDR3 spans 17 amino acids. The chain's CDR3 is CASSSTGPVSGANVLTF. CDR3 DNA sequence: TGTGCCAGCAGTTCTACAGGTCCGGTGAGCGGGGCCAACGTCCTGACTTTC.

J is TRBJ2-3 and V is TRBV4-2; TRBD2 is a possible D gene (5 bases). The germline V and J ends were trimmed by 0 bases and 2 bases, with 12 bases remaining between them. Germline V gives CDR1 LGHNA, CDR2 YNFKEQ. The CDR3 sequence is 16 residues long. CDR3 sequence: CASSQEALVLTDTQYF. The CDR3 DNA is TGTGCCAGCAGCCAAGAAGCACTAGTTCTCACAGATACGCAGTATTTT.

This clonotype was detected a few times. The rearrangement joins TRBV2 to TRBJ2-5, with 8 bases lining up with TRBD1. Per the germline V gene, CDR1 is SNHLY and CDR2 is FYNNEI. The V segment lost 8 bases and the J segment 1 base; nucleotides outside the gene matches: 6. The CDR3 spans 14 residues. DNA for the CDR3: TGTGCCAGCGGAAGACAGGGGTTCCAAGAGACCCAGTACTTC. Amino acid sequence: CASGRQGFQETQYF.

This clonotype has a count of ten or more. The chain joins TRBV28 to TRBJ2-3, with 9 bases matching TRBD2. The V gene end was trimmed by 6 bases and the J gene end by 0 bases; junction bases not matched to a gene: 13. Germline CDR1 is MDHEN and CDR2 is SYDVKM. This CDR3 contains 18 residues. In DNA, the CDR3 is TGTGCCAGCAGCCTCGCGGGAGCGGGGGGCCGAAGCACAGATACGCAGTATTTT. Encoded protein: CASSLAGAGGRSTDTQYF.

This clonotype was observed many times. The CDR3 region is CASSSGWNQPQHF. The CDR3 DNA sequence: TGTGCCAGCAGTTCAGGATGGAATCAGCCCCAGCATTTT. The genes are TRBV7-2 and TRBJ1-5; no clear D gene. CDR3 size: 13 residues. V was cut by 6 bases and J by 4 bases, with 10 bases left in between. Germline CDR1 and CDR2: SGHTA and FQGNSA.

This clonotype was seen many times. J is TRBJ1-4 and V is TRBV7-6; 9 bases fit TRBD1. Germline V gene data show CDR1 as SGHVS and CDR2 as FNYEAQ. V gave up 4 bases and J gave up 6 bases; unmatched junction bases: 6. The CDR3 has 15 amino acids. As DNA, the CDR3 is TGTGCCAGCAGCTACACAGGGGGCATTGATGAAAAACTGTTTTTT. Its protein is CASSYTGGIDEKLFF.

There are many counts of this clonotype. This chain connects TRBV7-2 to TRBJ2-1; the match to TRBD2 covers 11 bases. Germline loops: CDR1 SGHTA, CDR2 FQGNSA. J was trimmed by 6 bases and V by 0 bases; bases with no gene match: 1. CDR3 length: 15 residues. The CDR3 DNA reads as TGTGCCAGCAGCTTAGCTAGCGGGGGGGCCAATGAGCAGTTCTTC. Translating gives CASSLASGGANEQFF.

This clonotype occurred once. A much larger clone differs by one base, so this may be a read error. This rearrangement joins TRBV7-6 to TRBJ1-2, with TRBD1 matching over 9 bases. The germline V gene encodes CDR1 SGHVS and CDR2 FNYEAQ. This CDR3 comprises 20 residues. The V gene end was trimmed by 2 bases and the J gene end by 4 bases; junction bases not matched to a gene: 20. CDR3: CASSLFPISGQGTSPYGYTF. The CDR3 DNA reads TGTGCCAGCAGCTTATTCCCTATCTCCGGACAGGGGACGTCTCCCTATGGCTACACCTTC.

The V call is TRBV7-9, the J call TRBJ2-7; TRBD1 might be the D (5 bases). V dropped 2 bases and J dropped 2 bases, with 10 bases sitting between them. The CDR3 length is 14 residues. CDR1 SEHNR and CDR2 FQNEAQ come from the germline V gene (reference sequence). The CDR3: CASSLMDKTYEQYF. In DNA, the CDR3 is TGTGCCAGCAGCTTAATGGACAAGACCTACGAGCAGTACTTC.

This clonotype was found many times. V gene TRBV7-2 combines with J gene TRBJ2-1; unclear D gene. CDR3 length: 12 residues. The V gene's germline CDR1 is SGHTA and CDR2 FQGNSA. Trimming removed 4 bases at V and 6 bases at J, with 7 bases between. Here the CDR3 reads CASSWASNEQFF. Here the CDR3 DNA reads TGTGCCAGCAGCTGGGCTAGCAATGAGCAGTTCTTC.

On this clonotype itself: A read error is possible here, since a much larger clone lies one base away. The chain is built from TRBV7-4 and TRBJ1-6; TRBD1 aligns across 7 bases. Germline CDR1 reads SGHVT; CDR2 reads SQSDAQ. This CDR3 region has 15 residues. Here the CDR3 reads CASSGTENGNSPPHF. Written as DNA, the CDR3 is TGTGCCAGCAGCGGGACAGAAAACGGGAATTCACCCCCCCACTTT.

This clonotype occurred many times. V gene TRBV28 combines with J gene TRBJ2-3; D not certain. Germline V CDR1 and CDR2: MDHEN, SYDVKM. The CDR3 consists of 14 residues. Trimming shortened V by 4 bases and J by 5 bases, and 13 bases separated the two germline ends. DNA of the CDR3: TGTGCCAGCAGTTGGGAAGGGTCCGAAGATACGCAGTATTTT. This codes for CASSWEGSEDTQYF.

In its sample, this clonotype was seen many times. This chain links TRBV7-6 with TRBJ2-1; weak D call: TRBD1 (5 bases). This CDR3 has 13 amino acids. V shed 0 bases and J shed 8 bases, with 8 bases lying between them. Looked up from germline, CDR1 is SGHVS and CDR2 is FNYEAQ. CDR3 bases: TGTGCCAGCAGCTTAGCGGGCAGGGATGAGCAGTTCTTC. Its protein is CASSLAGRDEQFF.

The chain links TRBV7-9 to TRBJ2-1; 9 bases agree with TRBD2. In germline, CDR1 is SEHNR, CDR2 FQNEAQ (reference sequence). V lost 5 bases to trimming and J lost 4 bases; unmatched junction nucleotides: 9. This CDR3 contains 16 residues. This CDR3 is CASSPRGLAGYNEQFF. The CDR3 region has the DNA TGTGCCAGCAGCCCTAGGGGCCTAGCGGGGTACAATGAGCAGTTCTTC.

The chain uses TRBV10-3 and TRBJ2-1, with TRBD1 matching 11 bases. Germline V gives CDR1 ENHRY, CDR2 SYGVKD. The J segment lost 0 bases and the V segment lost 4 bases, leaving 5 bases of the junction unmatched. The CDR3 loop spans 17 amino acids. The CDR3 DNA sequence: TGTGCCATCAGTGCCCCGGACAGGGGGCTCTCCTACAATGAGCAGTTCTTC. Translation: CAISAPDRGLSYNEQFF.

V gene TRBV4-3 combines with J gene TRBJ1-1, with a tentative D call TRBD1 (5 bases). Trimming shortened V by 8 bases and J by 1 base, and 20 bases separated the two germline ends. In germline, CDR1 is LGHNA, CDR2 YSLEER. CDR3 length: 16 amino acids. Written as DNA, the CDR3 is TGCGCCAGCTTTGGGCAGGGCGGACCTTCGAACACTGAAGCTTTCTTT. The encoded protein is CASFGQGGPSNTEAFF.

This chain connects TRBV6-2 or TRBV6-3 to TRBJ2-3; D call uncertain. Looked up from germline, CDR1 is MNHEY and CDR2 is SVGEGT. The CDR3 extends over 15 amino acids. V was pared by 2 bases and J by 2 bases, with 11 bases between. The CDR3 spells CASSYEDLDTDTQYF. CDR3 DNA sequence: TGTGCCAGCAGTTACGAGGATCTCGACACAGATACGCAGTATTTT.

This clonotype was observed many times. J is TRBJ2-6 and V is TRBV6-4, with D possibly matching TRBD2 (5 bases). This CDR3 comprises 23 residues. The V gene's germline CDR1 is MRHNA and CDR2 SNTAGT. V was clipped by 7 bases and J by 0 bases, with 34 bases between them. The CDR3 loop is CASTLVALDFGALVGSGANVLTF. The CDR3 DNA is TGTGCCAGCACCCTCGTAGCCCTGGACTTTGGCGCTCTAGTGGGCTCTGGGGCCAACGTCCTGACTTTC.

This clonotype was found many times. The CDR3 bases are TGTGCCAGCAGCTTAGAACTGGGGACTGAAGCTTTCTTT. Translation: CASSLELGTEAFF. V gene TRBV7-2 combines with J gene TRBJ1-1; D remains unclear. This CDR3 comprises 13 residues. The germline V and J ends were trimmed by 1 base and 5 bases, with 8 bases remaining between them. Germline-derived CDR1 and CDR2 are SGHTA and FQGNSA.

Of note for this clonotype: A much bigger clone sits one base away, suggesting this may be a read error. The gene calls are TRBV7-2 and TRBJ2-7, with TRBD1 as a possible D gene (6 bases). Per the germline V gene, CDR1 is SGHTA and CDR2 is FQGNSA. The CDR3 sequence is 13 residues long. The ends were cut back, 11 bases at V and 5 bases at J, with 19 bases in the middle. The CDR3 DNA sequence: TGTGCCGTGAGGGGACATGGGATCCACGAGCAGTACTTC. It codes for CAVRGHGIHEQYF. Full variable domain (rest looked up from reference TRBV7-2 and TRBJ2-7): GAGVSQSPSNKVTEKGKDVELRCDPISGHTALYWYRQSLGQGLEFLIYFQGNSAPDKSGLPSDRFSAERTGGSVSTLTIQRTQQEDSAVYLCAVRGHGIHEQYFGPGTRLTVT.

This clonotype was seen repeatedly, ten times or more. The genes are TRBV12-3 or TRBV12-4 and TRBJ1-2, with D tentatively TRBD1 (6 bases). Trimming pared 5 bases from V and 8 bases from J, leaving 15 bases between. This CDR3 comprises 13 residues. The CDR3: CASSPLTGSGYTF. The CDR3 DNA follows: TGTGCCAGCAGTCCCCTAACAGGGTCGGGCTACACCTTC.

The rearrangement links TRBV11-1 to TRBJ1-2; D gene unclear. V dropped 8 bases and J dropped 2 bases, with 12 bases sitting between them. Germline CDR1 and CDR2: SGHAT and FQDESV (reference sequence). This CDR3 spans 13 amino acids. The CDR3 nucleotides are TGTGCCAGCCGCGAATTGGGGAACTATGGCTACACCTTC. This sequence encodes CASRELGNYGYTF.

The rearrangement joins TRBV29-1 to TRBJ1-1; no reliable D call. CDR1 is SQVTM, CDR2 ANQGSEA, per germline. V was clipped by 7 bases and J by 5 bases, with 11 bases between them. This CDR3 is built from 11 residues. This CDR3 reads CSGELGTEAFF. For the CDR3, the DNA is TGCAGCGGGGAGTTAGGTACTGAAGCTTTCTTT.